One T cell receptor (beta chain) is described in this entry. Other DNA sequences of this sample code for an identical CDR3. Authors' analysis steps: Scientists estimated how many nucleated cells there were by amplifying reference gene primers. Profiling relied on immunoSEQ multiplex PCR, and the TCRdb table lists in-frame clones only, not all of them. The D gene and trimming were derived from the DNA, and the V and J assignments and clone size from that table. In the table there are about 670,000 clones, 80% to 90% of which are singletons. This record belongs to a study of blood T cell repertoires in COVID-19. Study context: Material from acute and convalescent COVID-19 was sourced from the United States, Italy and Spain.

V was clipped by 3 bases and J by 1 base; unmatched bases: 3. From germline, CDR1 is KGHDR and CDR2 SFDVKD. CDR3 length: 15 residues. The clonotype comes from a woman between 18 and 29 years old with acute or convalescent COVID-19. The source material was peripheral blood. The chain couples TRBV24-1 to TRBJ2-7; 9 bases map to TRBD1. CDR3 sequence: CATSDPGTGSYEQYF. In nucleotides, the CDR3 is TGTGCCACCAGTGATCCCGGGACAGGGTCCTACGAGCAGTACTTC.